Following are 8 T cell receptor beta chains from one sample sequenced in a study of cytomegalovirus exposure and HLA in healthy donors. Profiled with immunoSEQ multiplex PCR; TCRdb holds only in-frame clones, not every one. The table records around 170,000 clones, 85% to 90% of them present only once. The sequenced sample consisted of PBMCs. The receptors originated from a man younger than 35 in good health and CMV-seronegative.

This rearrangement joins TRBV27 to TRBJ1-6; tentative D call: TRBD1 (6 bases). The CDR3 covers 16 residues. V was pared by 5 bases and J by 3 bases, with 14 bases between. Germline assignment: CDR1 MNHEY and CDR2 SMNVEV (reference sequence). In nucleotides, the CDR3 is TGTGCCAGCAGTCCCGACAGGCTGGGCTATAATTCACCCCTCCACTTT. It specifies CASSPDRLGYNSPLHF.

This clone showed up just once. The chain combines TRBV4-1 with TRBJ1-2; possibly TRBD1 for D (6 bases). The length of the CDR3 is 15 residues. Trimming took off 0 bases at V and 3 bases at J, with 11 bases between the two ends. Germline V CDR1 and CDR2: MGHRA, YSYEKL. The CDR3 bases are TGCGCCAGCAGCCAAGAGATAGGGGGGGACTATGGCTACACCTTC. Residues: CASSQEIGGDYGYTF.

The gene calls are TRBV12-5 and TRBJ2-7, with D perhaps TRBD1 (6 bases). This CDR3 is 17 amino acids long. V was trimmed by 2 bases and J by 2 bases, leaving 19 bases between them. CDR1 and CDR2 (germline): LGHNT, FRNRAP. In nucleotides, the CDR3 is TGTGCTAGTGGTTTGAGCCTTCCGGGACAAGCAACCTACGAGCAGTACTTC. It is translated as CASGLSLPGQATYEQYF.

The CDR3, as DNA: TGCGCCAGCAGCCCCGAGGGACAGGATAACACTGAAGCTTTCTTT. Translation: CASSPEGQDNTEAFF. This chain links TRBV5-1 with TRBJ1-1, with 8 bases aligning to TRBD1. The CDR3 consists of 15 residues. CDR1 and CDR2 from the germline V gene are SGHRS and YFSETQ. J gave up 2 bases and V 4 bases, and 7 bases lay outside the gene matches.

This clone appeared once. This sequence joins TRBV7-2 and TRBJ2-7, with D perhaps TRBD2 (6 bases). V was clipped by 1 base and J by 3 bases, with 10 bases between them. CDR3 length: 14 residues. Germline CDR1 is SGHTA and CDR2 is FQGNSA. Here the CDR3 reads CASSLGDWDYEQYF. The CDR3 DNA reads as TGTGCCAGCAGCTTAGGGGACTGGGACTACGAGCAGTACTTC.

The V gene is TRBV7-2, the J gene TRBJ2-7; 7 bases are shared with TRBD1. Unmatched junction bases numbered 5, after V lost 0 bases and J lost 0 bases. Germline assignment: CDR1 SGHTA and CDR2 FQGNSA. The CDR3 contains 16 residues. The CDR3 DNA follows: TGTGCCAGCAGCTTAGCGGGACAGCCAAGCTCCTACGAGCAGTACTTC. Protein product: CASSLAGQPSSYEQYF.

This rearrangement joins TRBV12-5 to TRBJ2-5; tentative D call: TRBD2 (7 bases). V lost 6 bases, J lost 6 bases, and 14 bases lay in between. The CDR3 loop spans 13 amino acids. Germline V gene lookup returns CDR1 LGHNT and CDR2 FRNRAP. CDR3 in DNA: TGTGCTAGTGGACTAGGGGGAGGGAAGACCCAGTACTTC. It is translated as CASGLGGGKTQYF.

This rearrangement joins TRBV4-2 to TRBJ1-3, with TRBD1 matching over 7 bases. The CDR3 has 19 amino acids. J was trimmed by 2 bases and V by 0 bases; bases with no gene match: 13. The germline V gene has CDR1 LGHNA and CDR2 YNFKEQ. CDR3 DNA: TGTGCCAGCAGCCAAGATACCCCCCAGACAGGGAGAACTGGAAACACCATATATTTT. Encoded protein: CASSQDTPQTGRTGNTIYF.